This entry lists 27 T cell receptor beta chains sequenced from one sample in a study of T cells in Graves' hyperthyroidism and ophthalmopathy. RNA transcripts yielded amplified TCR beta CDR3 regions. Carried out on the TCR CDR3, a first-round RT-PCR used the HTBI primer set. TCRdb re-derived calls from the multiplex PCR reads in MiXCR, one entry per CDR3 protein. The sample has about 480,000 distinct CDR3 sequences; about 20% are singletons. Specimen: blood. The receptors shown here come from a woman between 70 and 85 years old with Graves' ophthalmopathy.

This clonotype has just a few counts. The rearrangement links TRBV7-9 to TRBJ2-1; 7 nucleotides agree with TRBD2. The CDR3 runs to 16 residues. With 3 bases clipped from V and 2 bases from J, the junction kept 7 bases outside the gene matches. CDR1 SEHNR and CDR2 FQNEAQ come from the germline V gene (reference sequence). As DNA, the CDR3 is TGTGCCAGCAGCTTTGGAGCGGGACTGGCCTACAATGAGCAGTTCTTC. Its translation: CASSFGAGLAYNEQFF.

The V call is TRBV14, the J call TRBJ1-2, with D unresolved. CDR3 length: 13 residues. With 5 bases removed from V and 4 bases from J, the gap between germline ends came to 11 bases. The germline gives CDR1 SGHDN, CDR2 FVKESK. The CDR3 reads CASSVTPTYGYTF. As DNA, the CDR3 is TGTGCCAGCAGCGTCACACCTACCTATGGCTACACCTTC.

V gene TRBV27 combines with J gene TRBJ1-1; D is uncertain. The CDR3 runs 15 residues. Trimming shortened V by 0 bases and J by 0 bases, and 8 bases separated the two germline ends. CDR1 and CDR2 from the germline V gene are MNHEY and SMNVEV (reference sequence). The DNA of the CDR3 is TGTGCCAGCAGTTTATCGGCAGGACTGAACACTGAAGCTTTCTTT. Translating gives CASSLSAGLNTEAFF.

The gene calls are TRBV9 and TRBJ2-3; 11 bases are shared with TRBD2. V lost 4 bases and J lost 3; bases outside the gene matches: 7. This CDR3 has 16 residues. Looked up from germline, CDR1 is SGDLS and CDR2 is YYNGEE. The CDR3 sequence: CASSPLAGGGTDTQYF. The CDR3, as DNA: TGTGCCAGCAGCCCCCTAGCGGGAGGCGGGACAGATACGCAGTATTTT.

The chain has TRBV3-1 and TRBJ1-2, with D perhaps TRBD1 (5 bases). The CDR3 length is 13 residues. CDR1 is LGHDT, CDR2 YNNKEL, per germline (reference sequence). V lost 0 bases, J lost 13 bases, and 15 bases lay in between. CDR3: CASSQDQGIACTF. As DNA, the CDR3 is TGTGCCAGCAGCCAAGATCAGGGTATCGCTTGCACCTTC.

This clonotype was recorded a few times. The chain has TRBV18 and TRBJ2-7; D gene uncertain. The CDR3 sequence is 13 residues long. V was pared by 2 bases and J by 1 base, with 6 bases between. Germline CDR1 is KGHSH and CDR2 is LQKENI. The CDR3 DNA is TGTGCCAGCTCACCAGAACAGTCCTACGAGCAGTACTTC. Its protein product is CASSPEQSYEQYF.

This clonotype was picked up many times. This chain connects TRBV4-2 to TRBJ2-1; 9 bases fit TRBD1. This CDR3 spans 16 amino acids. Per the germline V gene, CDR1 is LGHNA and CDR2 is YNFKEQ. Unmatched junction bases numbered 9, after V lost 4 bases and J lost 5 bases. CDR3 coding DNA: TGTGCCAGCAGCCCAGCGGACAGGGGCCTAAACAATGAGCAGTTCTTC. Its translation: CASSPADRGLNNEQFF.

With respect to this clonotype: This may stem from a read error, because a much larger clone lies one nucleotide away. The rearrangement uses TRBV12-3 or TRBV12-4 and TRBJ2-1; D unresolved. This CDR3 contains 13 residues. Trimming removed 2 bases at V and 7 bases at J, with 9 bases between. CDR3 protein: CASSLLGWNEQFF. For the CDR3, the DNA is TGTGCCAGCAGTTTATTAGGGTGGAATGAGCAGTTCTTC.

This clonotype was seen a handful of times. This chain links TRBV3-1 with TRBJ1-4; no firm D call. V lost 0 bases to trimming and J lost 7 bases, with 9 bases between them. This CDR3 region has 14 residues. CDR1 is LGHDT and CDR2 is YNNKEL in the germline V gene (reference sequence). The CDR3 sequence is CASSQDSATEKLFF. CDR3 nucleotides: TGTGCCAGCAGCCAAGATTCTGCCACTGAAAAACTGTTTTTT.

The V gene is TRBV6-1, the J gene TRBJ1-1; D gene ambiguous. From germline, CDR1 is MNHNS and CDR2 SASEGT. V was trimmed by 6 bases and J by 0 bases, leaving 11 bases between them. The CDR3 is 14 residues long. The CDR3, as DNA: TGTGCCAGCAGGGGGTGGGCGGTGAACACTGAAGCTTTCTTT. It specifies CASRGWAVNTEAFF.

In this sample, this clonotype turned up a few times. This rearrangement joins TRBV2 to TRBJ2-7; D is undetermined. The CDR3 covers 12 residues. The V gene lost 5 bases and the J gene lost 4 bases, with 9 bases spanning the gap. The germline V gene encodes CDR1 SNHLY and CDR2 FYNNEI. The CDR3 loop is CASSTEIYEQYF. The CDR3 DNA sequence: TGTGCCAGCAGTACTGAAATTTACGAGCAGTACTTC.

This clonotype turned up a few times. V is TRBV6-1 and J is TRBJ1-5, with unresolved D. CDR1 and CDR2 (germline): MNHNS, SASEGT. Trimming cost V 5 bases and J 1 base, with 15 bases left between them. The CDR3 runs 16 residues. The DNA for the CDR3 is TGTGCCAGCAGTACGCGCGTCCTGGGAAGCAATCAGCCCCAGCATTTT. Translating gives CASSTRVLGSNQPQHF.

The chain employs TRBV5-5 and TRBJ2-7; TRBD1 matches 8 bases. In germline, CDR1 is SGHKS, CDR2 YYEKEE (reference sequence). The V gene end was trimmed by 0 bases and the J gene end by 5 bases; junction bases not matched to a gene: 7. This CDR3 has 15 amino acids. The CDR3 region is CASSLAGRGHNEQYF. The CDR3 nucleotides read TGTGCCAGCAGCTTGGCCGGCAGGGGGCATAACGAGCAGTACTTC.

This clonotype was detected a few times. The chain recombines TRBV3-1 with TRBJ1-3; weak D call: TRBD1 (6 bases). V was trimmed by 2 bases and J by 3 bases, leaving 11 bases between them. CDR3 length: 15 residues. Germline V gives CDR1 LGHDT, CDR2 YNNKEL (reference sequence). The CDR3 DNA reads TGTGCCAGCAGCCAATGGGGGGCAGTTGGAAACACCATATATTTT. Translation gives CASSQWGAVGNTIYF.

This chain links TRBV12-3 or TRBV12-4 with TRBJ1-6, with TRBD1 identical over 8 bases. V was pared by 5 bases and J by 4 bases, with 10 bases of the junction left unmatched. The CDR3 contains 17 residues. CDR3 residues: CASSLGQGGGYNSPLHF. The CDR3 nucleotides read TGTGCCAGCAGTCTTGGACAGGGAGGGGGGTATAATTCACCCCTCCACTTT.

This clonotype showed up just a few times. CDR3 DNA: TGTGCCAGCAGACCCCTCTTAACAGGGGGCAATCAGCCCCAGCATTTT. This encodes CASRPLLTGGNQPQHF. The V call is TRBV6-1, the J call TRBJ1-5, with 7 bases that match TRBD1. This CDR3 spans 16 amino acids. The germline gives CDR1 MNHNS, CDR2 SASEGT. V shed 6 bases, J shed 2 bases, and the junction held 10 bases outside the gene matches.

V and J are TRBV20-1 and TRBJ2-7; tentatively, D is TRBD2 (5 bases). The CDR3 runs 15 residues. Germline CDR1 and CDR2: DFQATT and SNEGSKA (reference sequence). The V end lost 0 bases, the J end lost 4 bases, and 16 bases lay between the germline ends. The CDR3 bases are TGCAGTGCTAGAGATTTAGCGCGAAACCATTACGAGCAGTACTTC. Amino acid sequence: CSARDLARNHYEQYF.

CDR3 sequence reads: CAISDGSGSHEQFF. In nucleotides, the CDR3 is TGTGCCATCAGTGATGGTAGCGGGAGTCATGAGCAGTTCTTC. The genes are TRBV10-3 and TRBJ2-1; 9 nucleotides match TRBD2. The length of the CDR3 is 14 residues. Looked up from germline, CDR1 is ENHRY and CDR2 is SYGVKD. Trimming removed 3 bases from V and 8 bases from J; junction bases left unmatched: 5.

In this sample, this clonotype turned up once. A read error may produce the germline difference seen at one junction end. V gene TRBV12-3 or TRBV12-4 combines with J gene TRBJ1-1; D may be TRBD1 (5 bases). The CDR3 spans 15 residues. CDR3 in amino acids: CASSPKGRLNTGAFF. The CDR3 DNA reads TGTGCCAGCAGTCCCAAGGGACGGCTGAACACTGGAGCTTTCTTT.

This clonotype was recorded at least ten times. This chain connects TRBV7-9 to TRBJ2-1; D uncertain. There are 15 residues in the CDR3. Germline-derived CDR1 and CDR2 are SEHNR and FQNEAQ (reference sequence). With 8 bases removed from V and 0 bases from J, the gap between germline ends came to 14 bases. The CDR3 here is CASVLSTISYNEQFF. CDR3 bases: TGTGCCAGCGTGTTGAGTACAATCTCCTACAATGAGCAGTTCTTC.

The J gene is TRBJ2-1, the V gene TRBV20-1; D not resolved. Germline CDR1 and CDR2: DFQATT and SNEGSKA (reference sequence). The CDR3 has 11 amino acids. The V gene lost 6 bases and the J gene lost 15 bases, with 18 bases spanning the gap. CDR3 nucleotides: TGCAGTGCGGAACCGGGCCTCACCTGGTTCTTC. It codes for CSAEPGLTWFF.

V usage is TRBV3-1 and J usage is TRBJ2-7, with TRBD2 matching over 11 bases. J gave up 9 bases and V 5 bases, and 6 bases lay outside the gene matches. This CDR3 contains 13 residues. In germline, CDR1 is LGHDT, CDR2 YNNKEL (reference sequence). The CDR3 sequence is CASSYRTSGLQYF. DNA of the CDR3: TGTGCCAGCAGCTACCGGACTAGCGGGCTGCAGTACTTC.

Concerning this clonotype itself: The germline gene is not matched at one end of the junction; a read error may be the cause. The gene calls are TRBV7-8 and TRBJ2-1, with 8 bases identical to TRBD1. The CDR3 has 16 residues. Germline lookup yields CDR1 SGHVS and CDR2 FQNEAQ. The CDR3 DNA reads TGTGTCAGCAGCTCCCGTCAGGGGGCCTCCTACAATGAGCAATTCTTC. The encoded protein is CVSSSRQGASYNEQFF.

V usage is TRBV29-1 and J usage is TRBJ1-2; tentative D call: TRBD1 (6 bases). Germline V gene data show CDR1 as SQVTM and CDR2 as ANQGSEA. CDR3 length: 12 amino acids. Deletions cut 6 bases from V and 5 bases from J, with 13 bases between. The CDR3 DNA follows: TGCAGCGTGGCAAGGGGGGCTTATGGCTACACCTTC. Protein sequence: CSVARGAYGYTF.

This clonotype was seen a few times. The chain carries TRBV7-3 and TRBJ2-1; the match to TRBD2 covers 9 bases. V lost 3 bases and J lost 1; bases outside the gene matches: 4. CDR3 length equals 16 residues. CDR1 SGHTA and CDR2 FQGTGA come from the germline V gene. This chain's CDR3 is CASSFQAGGSYNEQFF. The CDR3 DNA reads TGTGCCAGCAGCTTTCAAGCGGGAGGTTCCTACAATGAGCAGTTCTTC. Looking up the rest from reference TRBV7-3 and TRBJ2-1 gives the full variable domain: GAGVSQTPSNKVTEKGKYVELRCDPISGHTALYWYRQSLGQGPEFLIYFQGTGAADDSGLPNDRFFAVRPEGSVSTLKIQRTERGDSAVYLCASSFQAGGSYNEQFFGPGTRLTVL.

This sequence joins TRBV7-2 and TRBJ2-1; TRBD1 aligns across 9 bases. This CDR3 spans 16 amino acids. Trimming cost V 5 bases and J 4 bases; bases outside gene matches: 9. The germline CDR1 and CDR2 sequences are SGHTA and FQGNSA. CDR3 region: CASSSTGGGPYNEQFF. CDR3 nucleotide sequence: TGTGCCAGCAGCAGTACAGGGGGCGGGCCTTACAATGAGCAGTTCTTC.

This clonotype was observed many times. The chain links TRBV6-5 to TRBJ2-1, with 12 nucleotides matching TRBD2. The V segment lost 2 bases and the J segment 8 bases; nucleotides outside the gene matches: 19. There are 20 residues in the CDR3. Germline V lookup: CDR1 MNHEY, CDR2 SVGAGI. The CDR3 region has the DNA TGTGCCAGCAGTTACGCGACCTCCTTCGGACTAGCGGGAAGGTTGGATGAGCAGTTCTTC. Residues: CASSYATSFGLAGRLDEQFF.